Given below is one T cell receptor (beta chain) in context. Its matching antigen is unknown. The donors, healthy Caucasians from Russia, were aged roughly 6 to 100. These data come from a study of blood T cells in healthy people across ages. Study background: Template switching recovered approximately one barcoded beta molecule for every two T cells. The study's findings and limits: Long-lived donors carried more naive CD4+ cells and greater diversity than aged donors.

With a J-beta primer mix and a sample-barcoded 5' primer, a second PCR ran about 7 to 12 cycles. TCRdb itself ran the 5' RACE reads through MiXCR, one entry per CDR3 protein. Altogether about 720,000 distinct CDR3 sequences are present, around a fifth being singletons, with the ten largest covering 20% to 25%. V lost 6 bases and J lost 8, with 11 bases in between. The CDR3 length is 12 residues. CDR1 is MDHEN and CDR2 is SYDVKM in the germline V gene. The source is an older man in good health. Sequenced input: blood. The V gene is TRBV28, the J gene TRBJ2-4; D might be TRBD2 (7 bases). DNA for the CDR3: TGTGCCAGCAGAGGGGGGGCGTACATTCAGTACTTC. Protein: CASRGGAYIQYF.